This T cell receptor (beta chain) was retrieved from a study of shared clonotypes between healthy human individuals. Study outcomes and limitations: Inspection by rarefaction showed sorted-subset sequencing to be incomplete despite large depth.

Each cell subset's genomic DNA was divided evenly among several immunoSEQ plates. In the authors' methods: ImmunoSEQ junction-only sequences lacked quality scores, so their filtering differed. Only in-frame clones appear in the TCRdb table, and some are missing; sequencing was by immunoSEQ multiplex PCR. V and J calls and clone size follow that table, whereas D and trimming were derived from the DNA. This repertoire shows 1.5 million to 1.9 million clones, approximately 98% found once; its top ten account for roughly 0.45%. Donors, healthy HIV-negative adults, lacked recent acute infections or vaccinations. As regards this clone: Its antigen is not known.

Germline V gene data show CDR1 as LNHDA and CDR2 as SQIVND (reference sequence). The V and J ends lost 2 bases and 4 bases respectively, with 9 bases between them. This CDR3 is 14 amino acids long. Sequencing was done on a sample of naive CD4+ T cells sorted from blood. As to subset: CD45RA+ positively selected. The clonotype originates from a man aged 30-40 years in good health. V gene TRBV19 combines with J gene TRBJ1-5; a possible D gene is TRBD1 (5 bases). The CDR3 sequence is CASSILPGNQPQHF. In DNA form, the CDR3 reads TGTGCCAGTAGTATACTTCCAGGGAATCAGCCCCAGCATTTT.